This entry lists 18 T cell receptor beta chains sequenced from one sample in a study of blood T cell repertoires in COVID-19. Libraries were prepared by immunoSEQ multiplex PCR; TCRdb keeps only in-frame clonotypes and omits some of them. Of more than 300,000 clones in the sample, 70% to 90% were seen once. The sequenced material came from PBMCs or T cells enriched from blood (not recorded which). These receptors were taken from a woman aged 18-29 years who had recovered from COVID-19.

The V gene is TRBV28, the J gene TRBJ2-3; no definite D call. Germline loops: CDR1 MDHEN, CDR2 SYDVKM. The CDR3 has 12 residues. The germline V and J ends were trimmed by 3 bases and 4 bases, with 5 bases remaining between them. This CDR3 reads CASSLRPDTQYF. The CDR3 nucleotides are TGTGCCAGCAGTTTGAGGCCAGATACGCAGTATTTT.

The chain is built from TRBV7-8 and TRBJ1-5; tentatively, D is TRBD1 (5 bases). With 5 bases removed from V and 7 bases from J, the gap between germline ends came to 9 bases. The CDR3 sequence is 12 residues long. Germline V gene data show CDR1 as SGHVS and CDR2 as FQNEAQ. DNA of the CDR3: TGTGCCAGCAGCGCACGGGGGCAGCCCCAGCATTTT. It translates to CASSARGQPQHF.

The rearrangement links TRBV20-1 to TRBJ1-1, with TRBD1 identical over 9 bases. The CDR3 contains 16 residues. With V trimmed by 6 bases and J by 0 bases, 11 bases remained unmatched. From germline, CDR1 is DFQATT and CDR2 SNEGSKA (reference sequence). The DNA for the CDR3 is TGCAGTGCGAGTATGATGGGGACAGGGTTGAACACTGAAGCTTTCTTT. Protein product: CSASMMGTGLNTEAFF.

This chain links TRBV3-1 (or the pseudogene TRBV3-2) with TRBJ2-7; 9 positions agree with TRBD1. The CDR3 spans 14 residues. V trimming: 3 bases; J trimming: 6 bases; junction bases outside the gene matches: 6. From germline, CDR1 is LGHDT and CDR2 YNNKEL (reference sequence). The CDR3 bases are TGTGCCAGCAGCCATGACGACAGGGGGGGCGAGCAGTACTTC. It is translated as CASSHDDRGGEQYF.

The chain is built from TRBV7-2 and TRBJ1-2; unclear D gene. CDR3 length equals 12 residues. The V gene lost 5 bases and the J gene lost 8 bases, with 12 bases spanning the gap. Looked up from germline, CDR1 is SGHTA and CDR2 is FQGNSA. CDR3: CASSRAQVGYTF. CDR3 bases: TGTGCCAGCAGCAGAGCTCAAGTGGGCTACACCTTC.

The chain couples TRBV15 to TRBJ1-1; D is unclear. V shed 1 base and J shed 2 bases, with 11 bases lying between them. This CDR3 region has 15 residues. In germline, CDR1 is LNHNV, CDR2 YYDKDF (reference sequence). Here the CDR3 DNA reads TGTGCCACCAGCAGAGGTAGACTCGAAAACACTGAAGCTTTCTTT. Amino acids: CATSRGRLENTEAFF.

This chain joins TRBV5-3 and TRBJ2-1, with 8 bases aligning to TRBD2. TRBV5-3 is an ORF; its function is uncertain. This CDR3 is 16 amino acids long. Trimming removed 3 bases from V and 8 bases from J; junction bases left unmatched: 13. CDR3 nucleotide sequence: TGTGCCAGAAGCTGTTTTCCGGGACTAGGTCACCATGAGCAGTTCTTC. This translates into CARSCFPGLGHHEQFF.

This chain links TRBV2 with TRBJ2-7, with 8 bases fitting TRBD2. The V and J ends lost 3 bases and 2 bases, in that order; junction bases with no gene match: 6. This CDR3 contains 15 residues. Germline CDR1 and CDR2: SNHLY and FYNNEI. CDR3 DNA sequence: TGTGCCAGCAGTGACCCTAGCGGGCCGACCTACGAGCAGTACTTC. Translating it yields CASSDPSGPTYEQYF.

This clone showed up just a few times. This chain connects TRBV4-1 to TRBJ1-6; D remains unclear. The V end was cut by 0 bases, the J end by 0 bases, with 9 bases between. CDR1 and CDR2 from the germline V gene are MGHRA and YSYEKL. The CDR3 loop spans 17 amino acids. In DNA form, the CDR3 reads TGCGCCAGCAGCCAAGAGACTCAAAGCTCCTATAATTCACCCCTCCACTTT. Its protein is CASSQETQSSYNSPLHF.

The V gene is TRBV9, the J gene TRBJ2-5; possibly TRBD2 for D (5 bases). Trimming cost V 2 bases and J 5 bases, with 7 bases left between them. The V gene's germline CDR1 is SGDLS and CDR2 YYNGEE. CDR3 length: 12 residues. In nucleotides, the CDR3 is TGTGCCAGCAGCGTTGGGGAGGAGACCCAGTACTTC. Amino acids: CASSVGEETQYF. The complete variable domain, with remaining parts taken from reference TRBV9 and TRBJ2-5, reads DSGVTQTPKHLITATGQRVTLRCSPRSGDLSVYWYQQSLDQGLQFLIQYYNGEERAKGNILERFSAQQFPDLHSELNLSSLELGDSALYFCASSVGEETQYFGPGTRLLVL.

This chain uses TRBV18 with TRBJ2-3; D not resolved. This CDR3 is built from 15 residues. Germline V CDR1 and CDR2: KGHSH, LQKENI. Between the trimmed V and J ends, which lost 2 bases and 1 base, there was a span of 10 bases. In DNA form, the CDR3 reads TGTGCCAGCTCACCAGAGGCCTTGGGCACAGATACGCAGTATTTT. This encodes CASSPEALGTDTQYF.

J is TRBJ1-5 and V is TRBV3-1 (or the pseudogene TRBV3-2); D unclear. The germline CDR1 and CDR2 sequences are LGHDT and YNNKEL (reference sequence). V was cut by 1 base and J by 0 bases, with 7 bases left in between. CDR3 length: 15 amino acids. CDR3 sequence: CASSQVVGSNQPQHF. As DNA, the CDR3 is TGTGCCAGCAGCCAAGTAGTCGGTAGCAATCAGCCCCAGCATTTT.

As to this clone: Other DNA variants within this sample encode the same CDR3. This sequence joins TRBV5-6 and TRBJ1-1; TRBD1 matches 8 bases. Germline CDR1 reads SGHDT; CDR2 reads YYEEEE. The V segment lost 4 bases and the J segment 10 bases; nucleotides outside the gene matches: 6. The CDR3 spans 12 residues. CDR3 sequence (DNA): TGTGCCAGCAGCCTGGACAGGGCCGGAGCTTTCTTT. Residues: CASSLDRAGAFF.

The chain has TRBV19 and TRBJ1-1, with D perhaps TRBD1 (6 bases). V gave up 3 bases and J gave up 11 bases, with 16 bases separating them. There are 13 residues in the CDR3. Germline V gene data show CDR1 as LNHDA and CDR2 as SQIVND (reference sequence). CDR3 region: CASSMNFRTAAFF. DNA for the CDR3: TGTGCCAGTAGTATGAATTTCCGGACAGCTGCTTTCTTT.

The chain combines TRBV5-1 with TRBJ2-3; 9 bases agree with TRBD2. Germline trimming cut 0 bases from V and 3 bases from J; bases unmatched to any gene: 2. The germline gives CDR1 SGHRS, CDR2 YFSETQ. The CDR3 runs to 15 residues. CDR3 sequence (DNA): TGCGCCAGCAGCTTGGGACTAGCGGAGACAGATACGCAGTATTTT. Protein product: CASSLGLAETDTQYF.

In this sample, this clone turned up once. The V call is TRBV28, the J call TRBJ1-1; no clear D gene. V lost 11 bases and J lost 4, with 14 bases in between. Germline-derived CDR1 and CDR2 are MDHEN and SYDVKM. The CDR3 is 12 residues long. CDR3 in amino acids: CASGSFVTEAFF. The CDR3, as DNA: TGTGCCTCGGGGTCTTTTGTCACTGAAGCTTTCTTT. Variable domain in full (rest from reference TRBV28 and TRBJ1-1): DVKVTQSSRYLVKRTGEKVFLECVQDMDHENMFWYRQDPGLGLRLIYFSYDVKMKEKGDIPEGYSVSREKKERFSLILESASTNQTSMYLCASGSFVTEAFFGQGTRLTVV.

The rearrangement joins TRBV10-3 to TRBJ1-3, with D perhaps TRBD1 (6 bases). V gave up 8 bases and J gave up 3 bases, with 14 bases separating them. This CDR3 contains 14 residues. Germline V lookup: CDR1 ENHRY, CDR2 SYGVKD. The CDR3 DNA follows: TGTGCCATCTCCGAGGGGGACAATGGAAACACCATATATTTT. Residues: CAISEGDNGNTIYF.

As to this clone: An end of the junction does not agree with germline; a read error may underlie this. The chain employs TRBV12-3 or TRBV12-4 and TRBJ1-1; 7 bases line up with TRBD1. This CDR3 spans 13 amino acids. CDR3: CASSSTGNAEAFF. The CDR3 nucleotides read TGTGCCAGCAGTTCGACAGGGAACGCTGAAGCTTTCTTT.